The rows below give T cell receptor beta chains drawn from one sample of a study of blood T cell repertoires in COVID-19. Libraries were prepared by immunoSEQ multiplex PCR; TCRdb keeps only in-frame clonotypes and omits some of them. The data show 240,000 or so clones, with 80% to 90% seen just once and around 7.2% held by the top ten. The sequenced sample was peripheral blood. The receptors were gathered from a woman of 80 years or more with COVID-19, enrolled during active disease. CDR3s include the opening cysteine and the closing phenylalanine or tryptophan. The order of the fields is clone size, D gene, V gene, J gene, CDR3 DNA, CDR3 protein. D genes are given only for firm matches. The size of a clone is reported for some rows only, either as once, few or many, or as a class for expanded clones.

>NA|NA|TRBV9|TRBJ1-5
TGTGCCAGCAGCTCTGGGGACGGGGGTTATAGCAATCAGCCCCAGCATTTT
CASSSGDGGYSNQPQHF
>NA|NA|TRBV9|TRBJ1-1
TGTGCCAGCAGCGTTAGTAGACTGGGGAACACTGAAGCTTTCTTT
CASSVSRLGNTEAFF
>NA|NA|TRBV5-1|TRBJ2-2
TGCGCCAGCAGCTTACTAGGCAGGGGGGCCACGAACACCGGGGAGCTGTTTTTT
CASSLLGRGATNTGELFF
>NA|NA|TRBV27|TRBJ1-1
TGTGCCAGCAGAACTACAGGGACGGTAACTGAAGCTTTCTTT
CASRTTGTVTEAFF
>NA|NA|TRBV27|TRBJ1-4
TGTGCCAGCAGCCTTTTCGGGGCAACTAATGAAAAACTGTTTTTT
CASSLFGATNEKLFF
>NA|TRBD1|TRBV28|TRBJ2-2
TGTGCCAGCAGTTTAGGGGGACAGGGCAACACCGGGGAGCTGTTTTTT
CASSLGGQGNTGELFF
>NA|NA|TRBV11-3|TRBJ2-3
TGTGCCAGCAGCCCCCGAGGGCACACAGATACGCAGTATTTT
CASSPRGHTDTQYF
>once|NA|TRBV5-1|TRBJ1-2
TGCGCCAGCAGCTTAGCCCCCACAGAATACTATGGCTACACCTTC
CASSLAPTEYYGYTF
>NA|TRBD2|TRBV7-2|TRBJ2-1
TGTGCCAGCAAAACGGGGGGGCCTTACAATGAGCAGTTCTTC
CASKTGGPYNEQFF
>NA|NA|TRBV7-2|TRBJ2-3
TGTGCCAGCAGCCCGAGAGGCAGGGGATTCAGCGATACGCAGTATTTT
CASSPRGRGFSDTQYF
>NA|TRBD2|TRBV4-1|TRBJ2-5
TGCGCCAGCAGCCAGGGCGGGGGAGGAGAGACCCAGTACTTC
CASSQGGGGETQYF